What follows describes a single T cell receptor beta chain. Its antigen is still unknown. Base qualities were left out, and no much larger clone turns up one base away. The data originate from a study of T cell responses to AZD1222 COVID-19 vaccine listed by TCRdb under 2021. Regarding the study in general: TCR sequencing was performed for some 250 trial participants, of whom 200 to 210 were given two doses of AZD1222 and 26 were given two doses of MenACWY control vaccine. Trial participants were enrolled by age into subgroups of 18-55, 56-69 and 70-plus years, and roughly 150, 30 and 60 TCR-sequenced participants, respectively, were included in these subgroups.

General study outcomes and caveats: The vaccine-associated CD4 TCRs covered the entire spike protein, and the dominant responses fell in regions 160-218 and 743-854. Because no day 14 peak-response samples were available, repertoires were characterized only after the peak T cell response. Nearly half of unique spike-specific TCRs reportedly recognized epitopes outside regions mutated in the B.1.351 and B.1.1.7 variants. A significant rise in spike-specific TCR breadth and depth was observed after two AZD1222 doses relative to day 0 and relative to MenACWY recipients. The 56-69-year group was small, and its depth increase did not reach significance, likely because of low power. Participants were mostly white British, with more females than males. The authors suggested clonal diversity may have been underestimated. Only five or six AZD1222 recipients were SARS-CoV-2 seropositive at baseline, limiting conclusions about previously exposed vaccinees.

According to the study, the label for this sample's time point signals: about 28 days (+/-7) after the second vaccine dose. Because spike-specific TCR depth and breadth did not differ between the two schedules, AZD1222 recipients who got a second dose at roughly 4 weeks were pooled with those who got a second dose at roughly 12 weeks. Samples from vaccinated people were obtained from the UK trials COV001 and COV002, which included a single-blind randomized controlled phase 2/3 trial of AZD1222 (ChAdOx1 nCoV-19) in healthy adults. For TCRbeta chain sequencing, PBMC samples were collected from trial participants at day 0 and at day 28 after the second dose. From the cysteine up to the phenylalanine, the CDR3 has a length of 13 residues. CDR3 DNA only is kept here, 39 bases in frame from base 1. Taken from the germline V gene, the CDR1 and CDR2 loops are KGHDR and SFDVKD. Trimming leaves V shorter by 10 bases and J shorter by 6 bases, with the junction holding 11 bases beyond the gene matches.

The CDR3 regions of human TCRbeta chains were analyzed by immunosequencing. From the authors' description of their analysis: TCRs in the repertoires were matched against a reference library of SARS-CoV-2-specific TCRs that had been generated with the MIRA antigen-specificity platform. Breadth was defined as the fraction of unique TCRs that were SARS-CoV-2-associated, and depth was defined as the fraction of total T cells that were SARS-CoV-2-associated. Using the MIRA data, every spike-specific TCR was mapped to the spike region that the TCR reacted to and assigned to either a CD4 or a CD8 class. Log10-transformed breadth and depth values were compared by one-way ANOVA with Sidak's multiple comparisons tests. This immuneACCESS table, as held by TCRdb, lists in-frame sequences with V and J called but not all clones. Of the missing ones, under half trace to an unresolved V gene in checked studies; the others have no known cause. V, J and clone size reflect that table, while D and trimming were determined from the DNA. The sample profile shows around 100,000 clones; 70% to 90% of them were found once. Roughly 2.5% of the sample goes to the ten largest clones.

The sample here was peripheral blood, taken 28 days after the second AZD1222 dose. The receptor's source is an adult who received the AZD1222 COVID-19 vaccine. Recombination connected TRBV24-1 to TRBJ2-7; 7 bases in between match TRBD2. The nucleotides read TGTGCCACTAGTAGGGGACTACTGACCGAGCAGTACTTC. Translated, it gives CATSRGLLTEQYF.